These T cell receptor beta chains were read from a single sample in a study of blood T cell repertoires in COVID-19. Sequenced by immunoSEQ multiplex PCR; TCRdb stores in-frame clones only, minus some. The sample lists 250,000 to 300,000 clones; roughly 90% were seen once. The sequenced material came from PBMCs or T cells enriched from blood (not recorded which). These TCRs come from a young woman who had recovered from COVID-19. Both conserved end residues are part of each CDR3. The D gene is left open where the match is weak. The size of a clone is reported for some rows only, either as once, few or many, or as a class for expanded clones.

j_gene: TRBJ2-5
abundance: NA
v_gene: TRBV18
d_gene: NA
CDR3nt: TGTGCCAGCTCACCAGTAGGGAGTGGAGAGACCCAGTACTTC
CDR3aa: CASSPVGSGETQYF

j_gene: TRBJ2-7
abundance: NA
v_gene: TRBV30
d_gene: NA
CDR3nt: TGTGCCTGGACCCAGGGGTCCTACGAGCAGTACTTC
CDR3aa: CAWTQGSYEQYF

j_gene: TRBJ1-5
abundance: NA
v_gene: TRBV2
d_gene: TRBD1
CDR3nt: TGTGCCAGCAACCAGGGGGTAAATCAGCCCCAGCATTTT
CDR3aa: CASNQGVNQPQHF

j_gene: TRBJ1-1
abundance: NA
v_gene: TRBV28
d_gene: TRBD1
CDR3nt: TGTGCCAGCAGGGACAGGGTGGCTGGCACTGAAGCTTTCTTT
CDR3aa: CASRDRVAGTEAFF

j_gene: TRBJ1-3
abundance: NA
v_gene: TRBV11-2
d_gene: NA
CDR3nt: TGTGCCAGCAGCTATAGGGAGACAGGCCGGAACACCATATATTTT
CDR3aa: CASSYRETGRNTIYF

j_gene: TRBJ2-1
abundance: NA
v_gene: TRBV6-5
d_gene: NA
CDR3nt: TGTGCCAGCAGTTACTTTGGCTTCGATGAGCAGTTCTTC
CDR3aa: CASSYFGFDEQFF

j_gene: TRBJ1-5
abundance: once
v_gene: TRBV11-1
d_gene: TRBD1
CDR3nt: TGTGCCAGCAGCCCGGGACAGGGGGTTCCCAATCAGCCCCAGCATTTT
CDR3aa: CASSPGQGVPNQPQHF

j_gene: TRBJ2-7
abundance: NA
v_gene: TRBV12-3/TRBV12-4
d_gene: NA
CDR3nt: TGTGCCAGCACCCAAGACGGGACCTACGAGCAGTACTTC
CDR3aa: CASTQDGTYEQYF

j_gene: TRBJ1-1
abundance: few
v_gene: TRBV10-2
d_gene: TRBD1
CDR3nt: TGCGCCTGCGGGTCAACGGGACAGTCCAACACTGAAGCTTTCTTT
CDR3aa: CACGSTGQSNTEAFF

j_gene: TRBJ1-3
abundance: NA
v_gene: TRBV9
d_gene: TRBD1
CDR3nt: TGTGCCAGCAGCGTAACAATGGGGGGACAGGGGGATTCCGGAAACACCATATATTTT
CDR3aa: CASSVTMGGQGDSGNTIYF

j_gene: TRBJ2-1
abundance: NA
v_gene: TRBV27
d_gene: TRBD2
CDR3nt: TGTGCCAGCATGCTGTGGACTAGCGGGAGTTATGAGCAGTTCTTC
CDR3aa: CASMLWTSGSYEQFF

j_gene: TRBJ2-3
abundance: NA
v_gene: TRBV9
d_gene: NA
CDR3nt: TGTGCCAGCAGCGCCGCCCCGGGACCCCCGCGGGGTACGCAGTATTTT
CDR3aa: CASSAAPGPPRGTQYF

j_gene: TRBJ2-5
abundance: NA
v_gene: TRBV30
d_gene: NA
CDR3nt: TGTGCCTGGGGGTTAGGGGGACCTCTCCAAGAGACCCAGTACTTC
CDR3aa: CAWGLGGPLQETQYF

j_gene: TRBJ1-5
abundance: NA
v_gene: TRBV28
d_gene: TRBD1
CDR3nt: TGTGCCAGCAGTCCCCGGGACAGTGTAAATAGGAACAATCAGCCCCAGCATTTT
CDR3aa: CASSPRDSVNRNNQPQHF

j_gene: TRBJ1-2
abundance: NA
v_gene: TRBV10-3
d_gene: TRBD1
CDR3nt: TGTGCCATCACTCCCGCCGGGGGACAGGCCCTATATGGCTACACCTTC
CDR3aa: CAITPAGGQALYGYTF

j_gene: TRBJ2-3
abundance: NA
v_gene: TRBV7-2
d_gene: TRBD2
CDR3nt: TGTGCCAGCAGCTTACAAGGCGGGAGGGCCGCAGATACGCAGTATTTT
CDR3aa: CASSLQGGRAADTQYF

j_gene: TRBJ1-1
abundance: NA
v_gene: TRBV5-1
d_gene: TRBD1
CDR3nt: TGCGCCAGCAGCTTAGAAGTCCGGGACAGGGGCACTGAAGCTTTCTTT
CDR3aa: CASSLEVRDRGTEAFF

j_gene: TRBJ2-3
abundance: NA
v_gene: TRBV28
d_gene: TRBD1
CDR3nt: TGTGCCAGCAGTTCTACAGGGGATAGCACAGATACGCAGTATTTT
CDR3aa: CASSSTGDSTDTQYF

j_gene: TRBJ2-1
abundance: NA
v_gene: TRBV5-1
d_gene: TRBD2
CDR3nt: TGCGCCAGCAGCCTACTAGCGGGAGGACCGGATGAGCAGTTCTTC
CDR3aa: CASSLLAGGPDEQFF

j_gene: TRBJ1-1
abundance: NA
v_gene: TRBV27
d_gene: NA
CDR3nt: TGTGCCAGCAGTTTTAGGGGCACTGAAGCTTTCTTT
CDR3aa: CASSFRGTEAFF

j_gene: TRBJ2-1
abundance: once
v_gene: TRBV5-6
d_gene: TRBD2
CDR3nt: TGTGCCAGCATCAAGACTAGCGGCGCCTACAATGAGCAGTTCTTC
CDR3aa: CASIKTSGAYNEQFF

j_gene: TRBJ1-4
abundance: NA
v_gene: TRBV7-9
d_gene: NA
CDR3nt: TGTGCCAGCAGCTTAGACGGTGCAACTAATGAAAAACTGTTTTTT
CDR3aa: CASSLDGATNEKLFF

j_gene: TRBJ2-7
abundance: NA
v_gene: TRBV6-2/TRBV6-3
d_gene: TRBD2
CDR3nt: TGTGCCAGCCGCCGGGGGGGCACCCGCTCCTACGAGCAGTACTTC
CDR3aa: CASRRGGTRSYEQYF

j_gene: TRBJ1-3
abundance: few
v_gene: TRBV27
d_gene: NA
CDR3nt: TGTGCCAGCAGTTCCACTTCGACAGGTGGAAACACCATATATTTT
CDR3aa: CASSSTSTGGNTIYF

j_gene: TRBJ2-6
abundance: NA
v_gene: TRBV4-3
d_gene: NA
CDR3nt: TGCGCCAGCAGCCGTTCTCTAGTTCTGGCATCTGGGGCCAACGTCCTGACTTTC
CDR3aa: CASSRSLVLASGANVLTF

j_gene: TRBJ2-7
abundance: NA
v_gene: TRBV10-3
d_gene: TRBD1
CDR3nt: TGTGCCATCAGGGGGACAGAGGGGAAGTACGAGCAGTACTTC
CDR3aa: CAIRGTEGKYEQYF

j_gene: TRBJ1-1
abundance: NA
v_gene: TRBV12-1
d_gene: NA
CDR3nt: TGTGCCAGCTGCTGCGGGGGCGCATACACTGAAGCTTTCTTT
CDR3aa: CASCCGGAYTEAFF

j_gene: TRBJ1-5
abundance: NA
v_gene: TRBV2
d_gene: NA
CDR3nt: TGTGCCAGCAGTAAAGGGGAGGGCAATCAGCCCCAGCATTTT
CDR3aa: CASSKGEGNQPQHF

j_gene: TRBJ2-3
abundance: NA
v_gene: TRBV18
d_gene: NA
CDR3nt: TGTGCCAGACCAATGTGTCAGGGGACAGATACGCAGTATTTT
CDR3aa: CARPMCQGTDTQYF

j_gene: TRBJ2-1
abundance: NA
v_gene: TRBV28
d_gene: NA
CDR3nt: TGTGCCAGCAGCCTAGCCCGTGGAGAGCAGTTCTTC
CDR3aa: CASSLARGEQFF

j_gene: TRBJ2-7
abundance: NA
v_gene: TRBV10-3
d_gene: TRBD1
CDR3nt: TGTGCCATCAGTGGCGGAGGACAGGGTATCGACGAGCAGTACTTC
CDR3aa: CAISGGGQGIDEQYF

j_gene: TRBJ1-1
abundance: once
v_gene: TRBV9
d_gene: NA
CDR3nt: TGTGCCAGCAGCGTAGTTCTGGGCGTGACTGAAGCTTTCTTT
CDR3aa: CASSVVLGVTEAFF

j_gene: TRBJ2-1
abundance: NA
v_gene: TRBV2
d_gene: TRBD2
CDR3nt: TGTGCCAGCAGAGTCGACCCTTCTACCTTGGCGGGAGGGTCCTACAATGAGCAGTTCTTC
CDR3aa: CASRVDPSTLAGGSYNEQFF

j_gene: TRBJ1-4
abundance: NA
v_gene: TRBV4-1
d_gene: TRBD1
CDR3nt: TGCGCCAGCAGCCCACAGGGGACCTCTGCAACTAATGAAAAACTGTTTTTT
CDR3aa: CASSPQGTSATNEKLFF

j_gene: TRBJ1-6
abundance: NA
v_gene: TRBV2
d_gene: TRBD1
CDR3nt: TGTGCCAGCAGAGCCCAGGGGGATTATTCACCCCTCCACTTT
CDR3aa: CASRAQGDYSPLHF

j_gene: TRBJ2-1
abundance: NA
v_gene: TRBV15
d_gene: TRBD1
CDR3nt: TGTGCCACCAGCCGCGACAGGGGAGTCTACAATGAGCAGTTCTTC
CDR3aa: CATSRDRGVYNEQFF

j_gene: TRBJ2-7
abundance: NA
v_gene: TRBV28
d_gene: NA
CDR3nt: TGTGCCAGCAGTTTATTCGGAGGTTCCTACGAGCAGTACTTC
CDR3aa: CASSLFGGSYEQYF

j_gene: TRBJ2-3
abundance: NA
v_gene: TRBV10-1
d_gene: NA
CDR3nt: TGCGCCAGCAGTGACTTACAGGCAATCACAGATACGCAGTATTTT
CDR3aa: CASSDLQAITDTQYF